Detailed here is one TCR beta chain. The target antigen is unknown. The sample is drawn from a study of cytomegalovirus exposure and HLA in healthy donors. PCR amplification relied on 60 Vbeta primers (plus 13 Jbeta primers). Measured with immunoSEQ multiplex PCR; TCRdb has only the in-frame clones, and not every one. The sample shows under 150,000 clones, 78% of them seen only once. Study-level results: The majority of TCR sequences were rare, yet some public TCRs appeared in many donors. Among donors in an Asian-associated ancestry cluster, a later analysis reportedly found fewer N-insertions than the roughly 610-donor mean. Follow-up analysis later connected one missense variant in DCLRE1C with trimming of TCR beta V- and J-genes.

This receptor was obtained from a woman between 18 and 29 years old in good health and CMV-seronegative. The sequenced material came from PBMCs.

CDR3 nucleotide sequence: TGTGCCAGCTCACCGCTAAAAACGTTAGGGGCCAACGTCCTGACTTTC. Its translation: CASSPLKTLGANVLTF. This chain uses TRBV18 with TRBJ2-6; unclear D gene. The CDR3 is 16 residues long. V dropped 3 bases and J dropped 4 bases, with 13 bases sitting between them. The germline V gene encodes CDR1 KGHSH and CDR2 LQKENI.